The entry that follows covers one T cell receptor beta chain sequence. Original processing notes: Amplification of reference gene primers was used by the study to estimate nucleated cell counts. Using immunoSEQ multiplex PCR, the repertoire was profiled, and TCRdb retains in-frame clones only, with some absent. That table gives V, J and clone size, and the DNA gave D and trimming. The repertoire holds some 120,000 clones, with 90% as singletons. The sample originates from a study of blood T cell repertoires in COVID-19. The overall study: The origin of the acute and convalescent COVID-19 samples was the United States, Italy and Spain. T cells, B-cell-depleted T cells, or PBMCs supplied cDNA or gDNA.

Germline CDR1 SGHTA, CDR2 FQGNSA. The CDR3 spans 15 residues. Trimming cost V 5 bases and J 1 base, with 14 bases left between them. The sample was peripheral blood. V gene TRBV7-2 combines with J gene TRBJ1-1; D is possibly TRBD1 (6 bases). The clonotype originates from a human donor with active COVID-19. The donor label of this sample is uncertain. The CDR3 sequence: CASSVTRGQNTEAFF. CDR3 nucleotides: TGTGCCAGCAGCGTCACCAGGGGACAGAACACTGAAGCTTTCTTT.